A selection of T cell receptor beta chains follows, all from one sample in a study of blood T cells in healthy people across ages. TCRdb fed the 5' RACE reads into MiXCR, producing one record per CDR3 protein. The sample includes about a million distinct CDR3 sequences, roughly 48% of them seen just once. Specimen: blood. Receptors were obtained from a man aged 30 to 45 in good health. Both conserved end residues are part of each CDR3. A D gene is named only where the DNA matches it firmly. Clone size is given for some rows only: seen once, a few or many times, or a class if the clone is expanded.

D gene: .; V gene: TRBV7-2; J gene: TRBJ2-5; clone size: .; CDR3 protein: CASSYETGFFETQYF; CDR3 DNA: TGTGCCAGCAGTTATGAGACAGGTTTTTTCGAGACCCAGTACTTC
D gene: TRBD1; V gene: TRBV6-2/TRBV6-3; J gene: TRBJ2-1; clone size: .; CDR3 protein: CASRPSTGQAINEQFF; CDR3 DNA: TGTGCCAGCAGGCCCTCCACGGGACAGGCGATCAATGAGCAGTTCTTC
D gene: .; V gene: TRBV6-5; J gene: TRBJ1-2; clone size: once; CDR3 protein: CASSYARGRNGYTF; CDR3 DNA: TGTGCCAGCAGTTACGCGAGGGGCAGAAATGGCTACACCTTC
D gene: .; V gene: TRBV9; J gene: TRBJ2-3; clone size: .; CDR3 protein: CASSADPGSGAGRDTQYF; CDR3 DNA: TGTGCCAGCAGCGCGGATCCGGGGTCGGGGGCCGGTAGAGATACGCAGTATTTT
D gene: .; V gene: TRBV6-1; J gene: TRBJ1-4; clone size: few; CDR3 protein: CASSASQGSGDEKLFF; CDR3 DNA: TGTGCCAGCAGTGCCTCGCAGGGCTCTGGGGATGAAAAACTGTTTTTT
D gene: .; V gene: TRBV6-5; J gene: TRBJ2-1; clone size: few; CDR3 protein: CASSYLGDGDEQFF; CDR3 DNA: TGTGCCAGCAGTTACCTTGGGGACGGCGATGAGCAGTTCTTC
D gene: .; V gene: TRBV5-1; J gene: TRBJ2-3; clone size: few; CDR3 protein: CASSLIRGPTDTQYF; CDR3 DNA: TGCGCCAGCAGCTTGATTCGAGGCCCCACAGATACGCAGTATTTT
D gene: TRBD1; V gene: TRBV15; J gene: TRBJ2-4; clone size: .; CDR3 protein: CATSGDRGRAKNIQYF; CDR3 DNA: TGTGCCACCAGTGGGGACAGGGGACGGGCCAAAAACATTCAGTACTTC
D gene: .; V gene: TRBV10-3; J gene: TRBJ2-1; clone size: few; CDR3 protein: CAISGGEKNEQFF; CDR3 DNA: TGTGCCATCAGTGGGGGGGAAAAAAATGAGCAGTTCTTC
D gene: TRBD1; V gene: TRBV6-5; J gene: TRBJ1-6; clone size: few; CDR3 protein: CASSYSGQGDFSSPLHF; CDR3 DNA: TGTGCCAGCAGTTACTCGGGGCAGGGGGATTTTAGTTCACCCCTCCACTTT
D gene: .; V gene: TRBV12-3/TRBV12-4; J gene: TRBJ1-5; clone size: .; CDR3 protein: CASSLGISNQPQHF; CDR3 DNA: TGTGCCAGCAGTTTAGGGATTAGCAATCAGCCCCAGCATTTT
D gene: .; V gene: TRBV2; J gene: TRBJ2-7; clone size: .; CDR3 protein: CASSANSLPSIDEQYF; CDR3 DNA: TGTGCCAGCAGTGCGAACAGTCTCCCTTCTATCGACGAGCAGTACTTC
D gene: .; V gene: TRBV4-1; J gene: TRBJ1-1; clone size: few; CDR3 protein: CASSTQWGQGSTEAFF; CDR3 DNA: TGCGCCAGCAGCACCCAATGGGGCCAGGGGAGCACTGAAGCTTTCTTT
D gene: .; V gene: TRBV20-1; J gene: TRBJ2-7; clone size: .; CDR3 protein: CSARDPAGLSNEQYF; CDR3 DNA: TGCAGTGCTAGAGATCCGGCAGGGTTGAGTAACGAGCAGTACTTC
D gene: TRBD1; V gene: TRBV20-1; J gene: TRBJ2-7; clone size: .; CDR3 protein: CSARRGDRTDEQYF; CDR3 DNA: TGCAGTGCTAGAAGGGGGGACAGGACCGACGAGCAGTACTTC
D gene: .; V gene: TRBV20-1; J gene: TRBJ2-7; clone size: .; CDR3 protein: CSARDPMLEQYF; CDR3 DNA: TGCAGTGCTAGAGACCCCATGTTGGAGCAGTACTTC
D gene: TRBD2; V gene: TRBV5-1; J gene: TRBJ2-1; clone size: .; CDR3 protein: CASSSGTSGVPQQFF; CDR3 DNA: TGCGCCAGCAGCTCCGGGACTAGCGGGGTTCCCCAGCAGTTCTTC
D gene: .; V gene: TRBV4-3; J gene: TRBJ2-3; clone size: .; CDR3 protein: CASSQDRGSDTQYF; CDR3 DNA: TGCGCCAGCAGCCAAGACAGGGGATCAGATACGCAGTATTTT
D gene: TRBD2; V gene: TRBV4-1; J gene: TRBJ2-5; clone size: few; CDR3 protein: CASSQDPAGGGETQYF; CDR3 DNA: TGCGCCAGCAGCCAAGATCCCGCGGGGGGTGGAGAGACCCAGTACTTC
D gene: TRBD1; V gene: TRBV5-1; J gene: TRBJ2-1; clone size: .; CDR3 protein: CASSAGTGRANEQFF; CDR3 DNA: TGCGCCAGCAGCGCCGGGACAGGGCGGGCCAATGAGCAGTTCTTC
D gene: .; V gene: TRBV7-8; J gene: TRBJ1-4; clone size: .; CDR3 protein: CASIESPGATNEKLFF; CDR3 DNA: TGTGCCAGCATAGAATCCCCAGGGGCAACTAATGAAAAACTGTTTTTT
D gene: .; V gene: TRBV9; J gene: TRBJ2-7; clone size: .; CDR3 protein: CASSVDGGPFEQYF; CDR3 DNA: TGTGCCAGCAGTGTTGACGGGGGCCCCTTCGAGCAGTACTTC
D gene: .; V gene: TRBV6-5; J gene: TRBJ1-2; clone size: few; CDR3 protein: CASRYSDGYTF; CDR3 DNA: TGTGCCAGCAGGTACAGCGACGGCTACACCTTC
D gene: .; V gene: TRBV6-2/TRBV6-3; J gene: TRBJ2-5; clone size: .; CDR3 protein: CASQQGYYEQYF; CDR3 DNA: TGTGCCAGCCAGCAGGGGTACTATGAGCAGTACTTC
D gene: TRBD1; V gene: TRBV3-1; J gene: TRBJ2-1; clone size: .; CDR3 protein: CASSRQIRDSYNEQFF; CDR3 DNA: TGCGCCAGCAGCCGACAAATCCGGGACAGCTACAATGAGCAGTTCTTC
D gene: .; V gene: TRBV27; J gene: TRBJ1-2; clone size: .; CDR3 protein: CATREDTYGYTF; CDR3 DNA: TGTGCCACCAGGGAGGACACATATGGCTACACCTTC
D gene: .; V gene: TRBV7-2; J gene: TRBJ2-7; clone size: few; CDR3 protein: CASSAQGSSYEQYF; CDR3 DNA: TGTGCCAGCAGCGCACAGGGTAGCTCCTACGAGCAGTACTTC
D gene: .; V gene: TRBV18; J gene: TRBJ2-7; clone size: few; CDR3 protein: CASSPPRSRDEQYF; CDR3 DNA: TGTGCCAGCTCACCACCTAGAAGTCGTGACGAGCAGTACTTC
D gene: .; V gene: TRBV12-3/TRBV12-4; J gene: TRBJ2-2; clone size: .; CDR3 protein: CASSFQGHTGELFF; CDR3 DNA: TGTGCCAGCAGTTTTCAGGGCCACACCGGGGAGCTGTTTTTT
D gene: .; V gene: TRBV7-9; J gene: TRBJ1-3; clone size: .; CDR3 protein: CASSLERNSGNTIYF; CDR3 DNA: TGTGCCAGCAGCTTAGAAAGGAACTCTGGAAACACCATATATTTT
D gene: TRBD2; V gene: TRBV7-9; J gene: TRBJ2-7; clone size: .; CDR3 protein: CASSLALAGSYEQYF; CDR3 DNA: TGTGCCAGCAGCTTAGCGCTAGCGGGGTCCTACGAGCAGTACTTC
D gene: .; V gene: TRBV15; J gene: TRBJ1-2; clone size: .; CDR3 protein: CATSTPKRQGYTF; CDR3 DNA: TGTGCCACCAGCACCCCCAAACGGCAGGGCTACACCTTC
D gene: TRBD2; V gene: TRBV4-1; J gene: TRBJ2-3; clone size: few; CDR3 protein: CASSQDQAGGTDTQYF; CDR3 DNA: TGCGCCAGCAGCCAAGATCAAGCGGGGGGCACAGATACGCAGTATTTT
D gene: TRBD1; V gene: TRBV9; J gene: TRBJ1-1; clone size: .; CDR3 protein: CASRPVTGGTEAFF; CDR3 DNA: TGTGCCAGCAGACCGGTGACAGGGGGCACTGAAGCTTTCTTT
D gene: .; V gene: TRBV6-5; J gene: TRBJ1-6; clone size: .; CDR3 protein: CASSYAQQLYNSPLHF; CDR3 DNA: TGTGCCAGCAGTTACGCTCAGCAACTCTATAATTCACCCCTCCACTTT
D gene: .; V gene: TRBV7-2; J gene: TRBJ2-3; clone size: few; CDR3 protein: CASRLRRTTDTQYF; CDR3 DNA: TGTGCCAGCAGACTGAGAAGGACCACAGATACGCAGTATTTT
D gene: .; V gene: TRBV5-1; J gene: TRBJ1-2; clone size: once; CDR3 protein: CASSLDPGQNYGYTF; CDR3 DNA: TGCGCCAGCAGCTTGGATCCAGGGCAAAACTATGGCTACACCTTC
D gene: .; V gene: TRBV6-2/TRBV6-3; J gene: TRBJ2-1; clone size: .; CDR3 protein: CASRLTRHNEQFF; CDR3 DNA: TGTGCCAGCAGACTCACTAGGCACAATGAGCAGTTCTTC
D gene: .; V gene: TRBV20-1; J gene: TRBJ2-5; clone size: .; CDR3 protein: CSERAGMETQYF; CDR3 DNA: TGCAGTGAGCGGGCAGGGATGGAGACCCAGTACTTC
D gene: .; V gene: TRBV27; J gene: TRBJ1-1; clone size: .; CDR3 protein: CATAKNTEAFF; CDR3 DNA: TGTGCCACCGCCAAGAACACTGAAGCTTTCTTT
D gene: TRBD2; V gene: TRBV6-2/TRBV6-3; J gene: TRBJ2-4; clone size: few; CDR3 protein: CASSYPREGGIQYF; CDR3 DNA: TGTGCCAGCAGTTACCCGCGGGAGGGTGGCATTCAGTACTTC
D gene: .; V gene: TRBV6-2/TRBV6-3; J gene: TRBJ1-2; clone size: .; CDR3 protein: CASSTLSRQISRYGYTF; CDR3 DNA: TGTGCCAGCAGTACGCTGTCCCGACAGATTTCTCGCTATGGCTACACCTTC
D gene: .; V gene: TRBV24-1; J gene: TRBJ2-3; clone size: .; CDR3 protein: CATSDFGPQYF; CDR3 DNA: TGTGCCACCAGTGATTTCGGGCCCCAGTATTTT
D gene: .; V gene: TRBV6-4; J gene: TRBJ1-6; clone size: .; CDR3 protein: CASSRDIDTSPLHF; CDR3 DNA: TGTGCCAGCAGTAGGGACATCGATACTTCACCCCTCCACTTT
D gene: TRBD1; V gene: TRBV29-1; J gene: TRBJ2-5; clone size: .; CDR3 protein: CSARGQGQEQYF; CDR3 DNA: TGCAGCGCCCGGGGACAGGGACAAGAGCAGTACTTC
D gene: .; V gene: TRBV7-2; J gene: TRBJ2-1; clone size: .; CDR3 protein: CASRTADSEQFF; CDR3 DNA: TGTGCCAGCAGAACAGCAGATAGTGAGCAGTTCTTC
D gene: TRBD1; V gene: TRBV4-1; J gene: TRBJ2-7; clone size: .; CDR3 protein: CASSQAPQGGSYEQYF; CDR3 DNA: TGCGCCAGCAGCCAAGCGCCACAGGGGGGCTCCTACGAGCAGTACTTC
D gene: .; V gene: TRBV2; J gene: TRBJ1-5; clone size: .; CDR3 protein: CASGIGGDQPQHF; CDR3 DNA: TGTGCCAGCGGGATAGGCGGTGATCAGCCCCAGCATTTT
D gene: TRBD2; V gene: TRBV5-6; J gene: TRBJ2-4; clone size: .; CDR3 protein: CASSSAGLAAGIQYF; CDR3 DNA: TGTGCCAGCAGCTCTGCGGGACTAGCGGCGGGCATTCAGTACTTC
D gene: .; V gene: TRBV29-1; J gene: TRBJ2-1; clone size: .; CDR3 protein: CSVGTGPLRFF; CDR3 DNA: TGCAGCGTTGGTACCGGACCCCTTCGGTTCTTC
D gene: .; V gene: TRBV7-2; J gene: TRBJ2-3; clone size: few; CDR3 protein: CASSPAPLAAGPDTQYF; CDR3 DNA: TGTGCCAGCAGCCCCGCCCCCTTAGCGGCGGGACCAGATACGCAGTATTTT
D gene: .; V gene: TRBV7-2; J gene: TRBJ2-4; clone size: few; CDR3 protein: CASSLDGQILAKNIQYF; CDR3 DNA: TGTGCCAGCAGCCTAGACGGACAGATCTTGGCCAAAAACATTCAGTACTTC
D gene: .; V gene: TRBV12-3/TRBV12-4; J gene: TRBJ1-1; clone size: few; CDR3 protein: CASSFWGANTEAFF; CDR3 DNA: TGTGCCAGCAGTTTCTGGGGGGCGAACACTGAAGCTTTCTTT
D gene: TRBD2; V gene: TRBV12-3/TRBV12-4; J gene: TRBJ2-7; clone size: .; CDR3 protein: CASSSSGESYEQYF; CDR3 DNA: TGTGCCAGCAGTTCTAGCGGGGAGTCCTACGAGCAGTACTTC
D gene: TRBD1; V gene: TRBV27; J gene: TRBJ2-7; clone size: .; CDR3 protein: CASSSRTGAYEQYF; CDR3 DNA: TGTGCCAGCAGTTCAAGGACAGGGGCCTACGAGCAGTACTTC
D gene: TRBD2; V gene: TRBV6-2/TRBV6-3; J gene: TRBJ2-3; clone size: .; CDR3 protein: CASGPPRRSGSTDTQYF; CDR3 DNA: TGTGCCAGCGGCCCCCCACGCCGTAGCGGGAGCACAGATACGCAGTATTTT
D gene: .; V gene: TRBV6-2/TRBV6-3; J gene: TRBJ2-7; clone size: few; CDR3 protein: CASSYRQGTHEQYF; CDR3 DNA: TGTGCCAGCAGTTACCGCCAGGGTACCCACGAGCAGTACTTC
D gene: .; V gene: TRBV14; J gene: TRBJ1-5; clone size: few; CDR3 protein: CASSQPGKEPQHF; CDR3 DNA: TGTGCCAGCAGCCAACCTGGGAAGGAGCCCCAGCATTTT
D gene: .; V gene: TRBV4-3; J gene: TRBJ2-1; clone size: .; CDR3 protein: CASSQDGGLRFNEQFF; CDR3 DNA: TGCGCCAGCAGCCAAGATGGCGGGCTTAGGTTCAATGAGCAGTTCTTC
D gene: .; V gene: TRBV10-3; J gene: TRBJ2-3; clone size: .; CDR3 protein: CAISGPARSPSTDTQYF; CDR3 DNA: TGTGCCATCAGTGGTCCCGCTAGATCCCCTAGCACAGATACGCAGTATTTT